The source of this T cell receptor beta chain is a study of shared clonotypes between healthy human individuals. Study-level background: The people who gave samples were two women and a few men aged 18 to 49. General observations from the study: In this cohort, only blood was sampled, and tissue repertoires likely differ.

The CDR3 sequence is 15 residues long. V dropped 0 bases and J dropped 4 bases, with 13 bases sitting between them. CDR1 and CDR2 (germline): SEHNR, FQNEAQ (reference sequence). Ten immunoSEQ deep assay plates served to sequence unsorted PBMC DNA. Repertoires were generated with immunoSEQ multiplex PCR, while TCRdb's copy carries only in-frame clones and drops some. Among about half a million clones, 81% were seen once, and the ten largest hold about 13%. This clone was counted only a few times. What it binds is not known. The source is a woman aged 35 to 49 in good health. Some clones in this sample may be carry-over from other donors' samples. The sequenced sample consisted of PBMCs. The chain links TRBV7-9 to TRBJ2-7; D remains ambiguous. CDR3 sequence reads: CASSLASGPIYEQYF. CDR3 DNA sequence: TGTGCCAGCAGCTTAGCTTCCGGGCCTATTTACGAGCAGTACTTC.